Listed below are T cell receptor beta chains from one sample, sequenced in a study of patients and donors after allogeneic stem cell transplantation. TCRdb ran MiXCR on the RT-PCR reads and lists one entry per CDR3 protein. The sample lists roughly 250,000 distinct CDR3 sequences, 13% to 15% seen once, with roughly 11% in the top ten. The sequenced sample was blood, either unsorted or a sorted T cell fraction (not recorded which). Receptors originate from a human donor who was either an allogeneic HSCT recipient or a stem cell or donor lymphocyte infusion donor (not recorded which). It is not recorded whose cells these are; they may come from a transplant donor. The CDR3 runs from the conserved cysteine through the conserved F or W. D genes are given only for firm matches. Rows may omit the clone size; those that give it use once, few, many or a size class.

cdr3_aa: CSATPGTSGIHQETQYF; cdr3_nt: TGCAGTGCTACCCCCGGGACTAGCGGGATCCATCAAGAGACCCAGTACTTC; d_call: TRBD2; j_call: TRBJ2-5; v_call: TRBV20-1; clone_size: many
cdr3_aa: CSARRAQGPLNQPQHF; cdr3_nt: TGCAGTGCTAGGAGAGCCCAGGGACCACTCAATCAGCCCCAGCATTTT; d_call: -; j_call: TRBJ1-5; v_call: TRBV20-1; clone_size: many
cdr3_aa: CSARPDEQGLYSPLHF; cdr3_nt: TGCAGTGCTAGACCCGACGAGCAGGGGCTGTATTCACCCCTCCACTTT; d_call: -; j_call: TRBJ1-6; v_call: TRBV20-1; clone_size: -
cdr3_aa: CASRQTHSTDTQYF; cdr3_nt: TGTGCCAGCAGGCAGACCCATAGCACAGATACGCAGTATTTT; d_call: -; j_call: TRBJ2-3; v_call: TRBV12-3/TRBV12-4; clone_size: many
cdr3_aa: CASSSRDRANSPLHF; cdr3_nt: TGCGCCAGCAGCAGCCGGGACAGGGCCAATTCACCCCTCCACTTT; d_call: TRBD1; j_call: TRBJ1-6; v_call: TRBV4-1; clone_size: -
cdr3_aa: CASSSTTGLAAPNTGELFF; cdr3_nt: TGTGCCAGCAGCTCCACCACGGGACTAGCGGCACCGAACACCGGGGAGCTGTTTTTT; d_call: TRBD2; j_call: TRBJ2-2; v_call: TRBV13; clone_size: many
cdr3_aa: CASSQDSRSSEQFF; cdr3_nt: TGTGCCAGCAGCCAAGATAGCCGTTCCAGTGAGCAGTTCTTC; d_call: -; j_call: TRBJ2-1; v_call: TRBV3-1; clone_size: few
cdr3_aa: CATSSPAGGPGGELFF; cdr3_nt: TGTGCCACCAGCAGTCCCGCGGGAGGGCCGGGCGGGGAGCTGTTTTTT; d_call: TRBD2; j_call: TRBJ2-2; v_call: TRBV15; clone_size: few
cdr3_aa: CASSLGLAGGLEQFF; cdr3_nt: TGCGCCAGCAGCTTGGGCCTAGCGGGCGGGCTGGAGCAGTTCTTC; d_call: TRBD2; j_call: TRBJ2-1; v_call: TRBV5-1; clone_size: many
cdr3_aa: CASSLLADNSPLHF; cdr3_nt: TGCGCCAGCAGCTTGCTGGCAGATAATTCACCCCTCCACTTT; d_call: -; j_call: TRBJ1-6; v_call: TRBV5-1; clone_size: many
cdr3_aa: CASNQGGNQPQHF; cdr3_nt: TGTGCCAGTAATCAGGGAGGCAATCAGCCCCAGCATTTT; d_call: -; j_call: TRBJ1-5; v_call: TRBV19; clone_size: -
cdr3_aa: CSASPGTSTQVEQYF; cdr3_nt: TGCAGTGCTTCCCCGGGGACTAGCACGCAGGTGGAGCAGTACTTC; d_call: TRBD2; j_call: TRBJ2-7; v_call: TRBV20-1; clone_size: -
cdr3_aa: CSAIRFNEQFF; cdr3_nt: TGCAGTGCCATCAGATTCAATGAGCAGTTCTTC; d_call: -; j_call: TRBJ2-1; v_call: TRBV20-1; clone_size: -
cdr3_aa: CASSLGGGDQSEQYF; cdr3_nt: TGTGCCAGCAGCTTGGGAGGGGGAGATCAGAGCGAGCAGTACTTC; d_call: -; j_call: TRBJ2-7; v_call: TRBV5-4; clone_size: many
cdr3_aa: CATSRDRASKRPQHF; cdr3_nt: TGTGCCACCAGCAGAGACAGGGCCTCCAAGAGGCCCCAGCATTTT; d_call: -; j_call: TRBJ1-5; v_call: TRBV15; clone_size: -
cdr3_aa: CASSPGQGHLYEQYF; cdr3_nt: TGTGCCAGCAGTCCCGGACAGGGTCACCTCTACGAGCAGTACTTC; d_call: TRBD1; j_call: TRBJ2-7; v_call: TRBV6-2/TRBV6-3; clone_size: -
cdr3_aa: CAIRPDRAVYEQYF; cdr3_nt: TGTGCCATCAGACCGGACAGGGCCGTCTACGAGCAGTACTTC; d_call: TRBD1; j_call: TRBJ2-7; v_call: TRBV10-3; clone_size: many
cdr3_aa: CASRMLAGNTGELFF; cdr3_nt: TGTGCCAGCAGGATGCTCGCGGGGAACACCGGGGAGCTGTTTTTT; d_call: -; j_call: TRBJ2-2; v_call: TRBV5-5; clone_size: -
cdr3_aa: CASSIQGRGTEAFF; cdr3_nt: TGCGCCAGCAGTATACAGGGTAGAGGCACTGAAGCTTTCTTT; d_call: -; j_call: TRBJ1-1; v_call: TRBV5-1; clone_size: few
cdr3_aa: CASSITGLAGELFF; cdr3_nt: TGTGCCAGTAGTATAACGGGGCTAGCCGGGGAGCTGTTTTTT; d_call: -; j_call: TRBJ2-2; v_call: TRBV19; clone_size: many
cdr3_aa: CAVKGGTSAYTGELFF; cdr3_nt: TGTGCCGTAAAAGGAGGGACTAGCGCCTACACCGGGGAGCTGTTTTTT; d_call: TRBD2; j_call: TRBJ2-2; v_call: TRBV2; clone_size: -
cdr3_aa: CASSYQGLKGDEQYF; cdr3_nt: TGTGCCAGCAGTTATCAGGGGTTGAAGGGCGACGAGCAGTACTTC; d_call: -; j_call: TRBJ2-7; v_call: TRBV6-5; clone_size: -
cdr3_aa: CSARVRGHGELFF; cdr3_nt: TGCAGTGCTAGGGTCAGGGGCCACGGGGAGCTGTTTTTT; d_call: -; j_call: TRBJ2-2; v_call: TRBV20-1; clone_size: many
cdr3_aa: CASSQVPGQATNEKLFF; cdr3_nt: TGTGCCAGCAGCCAGGTCCCGGGACAGGCAACTAATGAAAAACTGTTTTTT; d_call: TRBD1; j_call: TRBJ1-4; v_call: TRBV3-1; clone_size: few
cdr3_aa: CASSLSPGRASSYEQYF; cdr3_nt: TGCGCCAGCAGCTTGTCCCCGGGACGGGCAAGCTCCTACGAGCAGTACTTC; d_call: -; j_call: TRBJ2-7; v_call: TRBV5-1; clone_size: many
cdr3_aa: CASSSTPGRGGYGYTF; cdr3_nt: TGTGCCAGCAGCTCAACCCCCGGCAGGGGCGGGTATGGCTACACCTTC; d_call: -; j_call: TRBJ1-2; v_call: TRBV7-2; clone_size: few
cdr3_aa: CAAGTSSYNEQFF; cdr3_nt: TGTGCCGCCGGGACTAGCTCCTACAATGAGCAGTTCTTC; d_call: TRBD2; j_call: TRBJ2-1; v_call: TRBV6-2/TRBV6-3; clone_size: many
cdr3_aa: CASSATHRGEQFF; cdr3_nt: TGTGCCAGCAGCGCCACTCACAGGGGGGAGCAGTTCTTC; d_call: TRBD1; j_call: TRBJ2-1; v_call: TRBV9; clone_size: -
cdr3_aa: CASSSTLGRGYEQYF; cdr3_nt: TGTGCCAGCAGCTCAACACTTGGACGGGGCTACGAGCAGTACTTC; d_call: -; j_call: TRBJ2-7; v_call: TRBV7-2; clone_size: many
cdr3_aa: CASSKGQYEKLFF; cdr3_nt: TGTGCCAGCAGTAAGGGACAGTATGAAAAACTGTTTTTT; d_call: TRBD1; j_call: TRBJ1-4; v_call: TRBV28; clone_size: -
cdr3_aa: CASSRRDFEGYTF; cdr3_nt: TGTGCCAGCAGCCGCCGAGATTTCGAAGGCTACACCTTC; d_call: -; j_call: TRBJ1-2; v_call: TRBV7-2; clone_size: few
cdr3_aa: CASSRSGESYEQYF; cdr3_nt: TGTGCCAGCAGCCGCTCGGGGGAATCCTACGAGCAGTACTTC; d_call: -; j_call: TRBJ2-7; v_call: TRBV7-2; clone_size: few
cdr3_aa: CASSQGRGPGYGYTF; cdr3_nt: TGTGCCAGCAGCCAAGGCAGGGGGCCCGGCTATGGCTACACCTTC; d_call: TRBD1; j_call: TRBJ1-2; v_call: TRBV7-2; clone_size: -
cdr3_aa: CASQSRDRDEAKNIQYF; cdr3_nt: TGTGCCAGCCAGTCCCGGGACAGGGACGAGGCCAAAAACATTCAGTACTTC; d_call: TRBD1; j_call: TRBJ2-4; v_call: TRBV27; clone_size: few
cdr3_aa: CSARTGNLGYTF; cdr3_nt: TGCAGTGCCAGGACGGGTAACTTGGGCTACACCTTC; d_call: -; j_call: TRBJ1-2; v_call: TRBV20-1; clone_size: many
cdr3_aa: CATSGPGQGDGYTF; cdr3_nt: TGTGCCACCAGTGGTCCGGGACAGGGAGACGGGTACACCTTC; d_call: TRBD1; j_call: TRBJ1-2; v_call: TRBV24-1; clone_size: few
cdr3_aa: CATSDPSRDTQYF; cdr3_nt: TGTGCCACCAGTGATCCGAGTCGTGATACGCAGTATTTT; d_call: -; j_call: TRBJ2-3; v_call: TRBV24-1; clone_size: -
cdr3_aa: CATSGGFGRITDTQYF; cdr3_nt: TGTGCCACCAGTGGGGGATTCGGGCGTATCACAGATACGCAGTATTTT; d_call: -; j_call: TRBJ2-3; v_call: TRBV24-1; clone_size: -
cdr3_aa: CASSPPFEQETQYF; cdr3_nt: TGTGCCAGCTCACCACCGTTCGAGCAAGAGACCCAGTACTTC; d_call: -; j_call: TRBJ2-5; v_call: TRBV18; clone_size: many
cdr3_aa: CSAKNPTGVGTEAFF; cdr3_nt: TGCAGTGCCAAAAACCCGACAGGGGTTGGGACTGAAGCTTTCTTT; d_call: TRBD1; j_call: TRBJ1-1; v_call: TRBV20-1; clone_size: -
cdr3_aa: CASLTAGTGDSYGYTF; cdr3_nt: TGTGCCAGCTTAACTGCCGGGACAGGGGATTCCTATGGCTACACCTTC; d_call: TRBD1; j_call: TRBJ1-2; v_call: TRBV27; clone_size: -
cdr3_aa: CSARDRGTGYSNQPQHF; cdr3_nt: TGCAGTGCTAGAGATCGGGGGACAGGTTATAGCAATCAGCCCCAGCATTTT; d_call: TRBD1; j_call: TRBJ1-5; v_call: TRBV20-1; clone_size: many
cdr3_aa: CASSLVWGRAYEQYF; cdr3_nt: TGTGCCAGCAGCTTAGTGTGGGGGAGGGCCTACGAGCAGTACTTC; d_call: TRBD2; j_call: TRBJ2-7; v_call: TRBV7-2; clone_size: -
cdr3_aa: CAWSVDSYYGYTF; cdr3_nt: TGTGCCTGGAGTGTGGACAGCTACTATGGCTACACCTTC; d_call: -; j_call: TRBJ1-2; v_call: TRBV30; clone_size: -